Only one count was recorded for the clone carrying this T cell receptor (beta chain). The sample is drawn from a study of blood T cell repertoires in COVID-19. Looking at the study overall: Sample material is recorded as cDNA or gDNA derived from T cells, B-cell-depleted T cells, or PBMCs.

Germline CDR1 and CDR2: MNHEY and SVGEGT. The CDR3 consists of 17 residues. J lost 0 bases, V lost 0 bases, and 4 bases had no gene match. Profiling relied on immunoSEQ multiplex PCR, and the TCRdb table lists in-frame clones only, not all of them. This sample has about 230,000 clones; roughly 88% occur once, and the top ten carry around 26%. Sequenced input: peripheral blood. The chain uses TRBV6-2 or TRBV6-3 and TRBJ1-5; TRBD1 agrees at 8 bases. This TCR derives from a man in his forties with acute or convalescent COVID-19. In DNA, the CDR3 is TGTGCCAGCAGTTACTCTGGGGGACAGGATAGCAATCAGCCCCAGCATTTT. Amino acid sequence: CASSYSGGQDSNQPQHF.